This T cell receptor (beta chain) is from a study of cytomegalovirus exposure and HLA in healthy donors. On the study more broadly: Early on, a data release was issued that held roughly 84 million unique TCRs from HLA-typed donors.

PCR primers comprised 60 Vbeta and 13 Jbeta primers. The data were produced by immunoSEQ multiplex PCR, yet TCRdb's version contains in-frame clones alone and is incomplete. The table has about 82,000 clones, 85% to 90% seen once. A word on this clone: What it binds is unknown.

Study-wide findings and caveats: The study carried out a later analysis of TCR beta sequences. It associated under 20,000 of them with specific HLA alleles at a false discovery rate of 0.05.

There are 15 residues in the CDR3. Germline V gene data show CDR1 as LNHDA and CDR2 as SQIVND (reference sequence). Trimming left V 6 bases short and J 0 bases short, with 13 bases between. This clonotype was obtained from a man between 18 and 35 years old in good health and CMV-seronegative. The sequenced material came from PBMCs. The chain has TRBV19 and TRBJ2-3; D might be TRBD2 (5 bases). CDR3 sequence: CASSLALVSTDTQYF. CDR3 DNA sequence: TGTGCCAGTAGCTTAGCGTTAGTTAGCACAGATACGCAGTATTTT.